The T cell receptor beta chain described here comes from a study of blood T cell repertoires in COVID-19. Study summary: Samples of COVID-19 (acute and convalescent) were obtained from the United States, Italy and Spain. PBMCs, B-cell-depleted T cells, or T cells provided the cDNA or gDNA that made up the material.

Methods used by the authors: Nucleated cell number was recorded as an estimate derived from reference gene primer amplification. Libraries were prepared by immunoSEQ multiplex PCR; TCRdb keeps only in-frame clonotypes and omits some of them. V and J calls and clone size follow that table, whereas D and trimming were derived from the DNA. Of about 95,000 clones listed, 84% were seen once; the top ten hold 24%. Germline V CDR1 and CDR2: MNHEY, SVGAGI. This CDR3 has 13 residues. With 9 bases removed from V and 10 bases from J, the gap between germline ends came to 21 bases. Source material: peripheral blood. This clonotype originated in a human donor in a cohort sampled during active COVID-19. V and J are TRBV6-5 and TRBJ1-1, with D hard to call. In DNA, the CDR3 is TGTGCCAGTTCCCTTAACCTCAAGGGAGGAGCTTTCTTT. Protein sequence: CASSLNLKGGAFF.